Listed below are T cell receptor beta chains from one sample, sequenced in a study of T cell responses to AZD1222 COVID-19 vaccine. The data were produced by immunoSEQ multiplex PCR, yet TCRdb's version contains in-frame clones alone and is incomplete. The sample includes around 80,000 clones, approximately 83% of them seen just once. Sequences were derived from peripheral blood, sampled 28 days after the second AZD1222 dose. These receptors were obtained from an adult who received the AZD1222 COVID-19 vaccine. The CDR3 runs from the conserved cysteine through the conserved F or W. The order of the fields is V gene, D gene, J gene, clone size, CDR3 DNA, CDR3 protein. The D gene is left open where the match is weak. Clone size, where shown, is once, few, many, or a class for clones that have expanded.

TRBV28,TRBD1,TRBJ2-2,NA,TGTGCCAGCAACCCATCTACTTTGGGACAGGGGGTCTACACCGGGGAGCTGTTTTTT,CASNPSTLGQGVYTGELFF
TRBV5-1,TRBD1,TRBJ2-7,NA,TGCGCCAGCAGCTTGGGACAGGGGCTCGAGCAGTACTTC,CASSLGQGLEQYF
TRBV3-1/TRBV3-2,TRBD1,TRBJ1-5,NA,TGTGCCAGCAGCCAAGGAGGGGGCGTCCAGCCCCAGCATTTT,CASSQGGGVQPQHF
TRBV20-1,NA,TRBJ2-7,NA,TGCAGTGCTAGTGGGGAGTTGGGGGAGCAGTACTTC,CSASGELGEQYF
TRBV19,NA,TRBJ2-6,NA,TGTGCCAGTAGTCCACTCCAGGGGTCTGGGGCCAACGTCCTGACTTTC,CASSPLQGSGANVLTF
TRBV18,TRBD1,TRBJ2-7,NA,TGTGCCAGCTTGGGACAGGGCTCCTACGAGCAGTACTTC,CASLGQGSYEQYF
TRBV3-1/TRBV3-2,NA,TRBJ2-2,once,TGTGCCAGCAGCCAAGTACAGTCCACCGGGGAGCTGTTTTTT,CASSQVQSTGELFF
TRBV7-2,NA,TRBJ2-6,NA,TGTGCCAGCAGCCCCCGGACTATATCTGGGGCCAACGTCCTGACTTTC,CASSPRTISGANVLTF
TRBV6-5,NA,TRBJ2-7,NA,TGTGCCAGCAGTCCAGGGTTGTCCGAGCAGTACTTC,CASSPGLSEQYF
TRBV2,NA,TRBJ1-1,NA,TGTGCCAGCAGTGAAGGGAGGTCAGGGGAAGCTTTCTTT,CASSEGRSGEAFF
TRBV19,TRBD1,TRBJ1-2,NA,TGTGCCAGTAGCTTGGGACAGGGGGCCTTTGGCTACACCTTC,CASSLGQGAFGYTF
TRBV5-4,NA,TRBJ1-6,NA,TGTGCCAGCAGCTTGGGAACAGGGCCCTATAATTCACCCCTCCACTTT,CASSLGTGPYNSPLHF
TRBV7-9,NA,TRBJ2-1,NA,TGTGCCAGCAGCTCGGCCCACCAATACAATGAGCAGTTCTTC,CASSSAHQYNEQFF
TRBV10-3,TRBD1,TRBJ2-7,NA,TGTGCCATCAGTGAGTCCCTTTTTTCAGGGGGTTACTACGAGCAGTACTTC,CAISESLFSGGYYEQYF
TRBV28,NA,TRBJ2-7,few,TGTGCCAGCAGCCGGACCCCTCTCGAGCAGTACTTC,CASSRTPLEQYF
TRBV19,TRBD1,TRBJ2-5,NA,TGTGCCAGTAGTACACATGGGACAGAAGAGACCCAGTACTTC,CASSTHGTEETQYF
TRBV5-4,NA,TRBJ1-1,NA,TGTGCCAGCAGCTTACTCGGACAACGGAAGCTTTTCTTT,CASSLLGQRKLFF
TRBV11-2,NA,TRBJ2-7,NA,TGTGCCAGCAGCTTGAGGGGGACGGAGAGCTCCTACGAGCAGTACTTC,CASSLRGTESSYEQYF
TRBV7-2,NA,TRBJ1-5,NA,TGTGCCAGCAGCTTAGGGCAGAATCAGCCCCAGCATTTT,CASSLGQNQPQHF
TRBV7-3,TRBD2,TRBJ2-1,once,TGTGCCAGCAGCTTTCAGGGACTAGCGGGGGACAATGAGCAGTTCTTC,CASSFQGLAGDNEQFF
TRBV4-1,TRBD1,TRBJ2-5,NA,TGCGCCAGCAGCCACCGATTGTTGGACAGGGGGAACCAAGAGACCCAGTACTTC,CASSHRLLDRGNQETQYF
TRBV4-1,TRBD2,TRBJ2-1,NA,TGCGCCAGCAGCCAACAATCTAGACTAGCGGACAACAATGAGCAGTTCTTC,CASSQQSRLADNNEQFF
TRBV11-3,NA,TRBJ2-3,NA,TGTGCCAGCAGCTTAGGGCATAGCACAGATACGCAGTATTTT,CASSLGHSTDTQYF
TRBV27,NA,TRBJ1-5,NA,TGTGCCAGCGGGGACGGTAGCAATCAGCCCCAGCATTTT,CASGDGSNQPQHF
TRBV10-3,NA,TRBJ2-7,NA,TGTGCCATCAGTGAGTCTAGTCAGGTCTACGAGCAGTACTTC,CAISESSQVYEQYF
TRBV5-4,TRBD1,TRBJ1-2,once,TGTGCCAGCAGCTTATACACAGGGGGCACCTATGGCTACACCTTC,CASSLYTGGTYGYTF
TRBV19,NA,TRBJ1-6,NA,TGTGCCTCGCGAGAACCAGGGTCTTTAGTTTTGGAAAGTAATTCACCCCTCCACTTT,CASREPGSLVLESNSPLHF
TRBV9,NA,TRBJ1-1,few,TGTGCCAGCAGCGGGACGACAGGACCGAACACTGAAGCTTTCTTT,CASSGTTGPNTEAFF
TRBV9,NA,TRBJ2-1,NA,TGTGCCAGCAGCGTAGATGGTAGCAATGAGCAGTTCTTC,CASSVDGSNEQFF
TRBV25-1,NA,TRBJ1-5,NA,TGTGCCAGCAGTGTCGGGGTTCATCAGCCCCAGCATTTT,CASSVGVHQPQHF
TRBV27,NA,TRBJ1-6,once,TGTGCCAGGTTTGGAGGGCAGGCCTATAATTCACCCCTCCACTTT,CARFGGQAYNSPLHF
TRBV7-8,NA,TRBJ1-6,few,TGTGCCAGCAGCTTCCAGGGTTCAGCTCTCCACTTT,CASSFQGSALHF
TRBV29-1,TRBD2,TRBJ2-3,NA,TGCAGCCTCCGTCTGCGACTAGCGGGGGAGGCAGATACGCAGTATTTT,CSLRLRLAGEADTQYF
TRBV25-1,NA,TRBJ1-4,NA,TGTGCCAGCAGTCAATGGGGTCTGGAGGAAAAACTGTTTTTT,CASSQWGLEEKLFF
TRBV27,NA,TRBJ2-7,NA,TGTGCCAGCAGTTCCATATGGGAACAGGGACCTCGGGAGCAGTACTTC,CASSSIWEQGPREQYF
TRBV6-6,NA,TRBJ1-1,once,TGTGCCACCCGAGAACAGAATTTGGGAACTGAAGCTTTCTTT,CATREQNLGTEAFF
TRBV5-1,NA,TRBJ1-2,NA,TGCGCCAGCAGCAGGGACGGAGCGAACTATGGCTACACCTTC,CASSRDGANYGYTF
TRBV6-5,NA,TRBJ1-5,NA,TGTGCCAGCGGGCCCTACCCAAATCAGCCCCAGCATTTT,CASGPYPNQPQHF
TRBV2,NA,TRBJ2-5,NA,TGTGCCAGCAGTTCGCGGGACTCTGAAGAGACCCAGTACTTC,CASSSRDSEETQYF
TRBV5-4,TRBD2,TRBJ2-2,NA,TGTGCCAGCAGCTGGGAGGGTGGGGGTACCGGGGAGCTGTTTTTT,CASSWEGGGTGELFF
TRBV6-4,NA,TRBJ1-1,NA,TGTGCCAGCACCCCTGAAGGATCCGGGATCCCTTTCTTT,CASTPEGSGIPFF
TRBV5-1,NA,TRBJ2-2,NA,TGCGCCAGCAGCCGTTTAGGAGAAGGGTCGAACACCGGGGAGCTGTTTTTT,CASSRLGEGSNTGELFF
TRBV2,NA,TRBJ1-2,once,TGTGCCAGCAGTGAGAACAGGGTGGTCTACACCTTC,CASSENRVVYTF
TRBV5-1,TRBD1,TRBJ1-4,NA,TGCGCCAGCAGCCCGGGACAGGGGAATGAAAAACTGTTTTTT,CASSPGQGNEKLFF
TRBV5-1,TRBD2,TRBJ2-1,NA,TGCGCCAGCAGCTTGGCGGGGGGGGACAATGAGCAGTTCTTC,CASSLAGGDNEQFF
TRBV27,NA,TRBJ1-2,NA,TGTGCCAGCAGTTTAAGGGCAGGGGATGGCTATGGCTACACCTTC,CASSLRAGDGYGYTF
TRBV7-8,TRBD2,TRBJ2-1,NA,TGTGCCAGCAGCTTCTTATTAGCGGGGCCCAATGAGCAGTTCTTC,CASSFLLAGPNEQFF
TRBV3-1/TRBV3-2,TRBD1,TRBJ1-5,NA,TGTGCCAGCAGTCGGGACAGGAAGAATCAGCCCCAGCATTTT,CASSRDRKNQPQHF
TRBV11-2,NA,TRBJ2-7,NA,TGTGCCAGCAGCTCTTACGAGGGCGACAAGGGGCTTGGCGAGCAGTACTTC,CASSSYEGDKGLGEQYF
TRBV25-1,NA,TRBJ1-2,NA,TGTGCCAGCAGTGATACCGTTTCTGGCTACACCTTC,CASSDTVSGYTF
TRBV6-5,NA,TRBJ1-2,NA,TGTGCCAGCAGGGCCGCGGAGCTTGGCTACACCTTC,CASRAAELGYTF